A selection of T cell receptor beta chains follows, all from one sample in a study of early T cells in non-severe SARS-CoV-2 infection. TCRdb recomputed calls from the 5' RACE reads with MiXCR, one row per CDR3 protein. In the table there are around 19,000 distinct CDR3 sequences, around 5% of which are singletons. The specimen was whole blood. Receptor source: an adult who was a healthcare worker with PCR-confirmed SARS-CoV-2 infection or an uninfected control (not recorded which). CDR3s leave out the opening cysteine and the closing phenylalanine or tryptophan. A clone size is listed for some rows: how often the clone was seen (once, few, many), or a class if it is expanded.

V,J,size,CDR3
TRBV5-5,TRBJ1-1,many,ASSFGWAGVTEAF
TRBV11-2,TRBJ2-7,many,ASSAVRDGLEQY
TRBV29-1,TRBJ2-1,few,SVGLSRHNEQF
TRBV6-5,TRBJ2-6,many,ASKLGASGANVLT
TRBV19,TRBJ2-1,few,ASTSLGNEQF
TRBV10-1,TRBJ2-3,few,ASSPEVTDTQY
TRBV4-1,TRBJ2-1,few,ASSQVLAKEQF
TRBV27,TRBJ1-6,NA,ASRADRGRSPLH
TRBV6-6,TRBJ1-5,medium-sized,ASRTYGEGQPQH
TRBV11-2,TRBJ2-1,medium-sized,ASSAIRGLAGAFSSYNEQF
TRBV29-1,TRBJ2-1,many,SVSKRLAGDGEQF
TRBV12-3/TRBV12-4,TRBJ2-7,many,ASSPDSYEQY
TRBV7-2,TRBJ2-4,many,ASSLARGGGANIQY
TRBV20-1,TRBJ1-2,few,SAPGSRGYT
TRBV12-3/TRBV12-4,TRBJ2-5,NA,ASSYQGGETQY
TRBV5-1,TRBJ2-2,few,ASSSAQSDGGELF
TRBV28,TRBJ2-4,many,ASSSWTGIIAKNIQY
TRBV20-1,TRBJ2-5,medium-sized,SARLSSGQETQY
TRBV3-1,TRBJ1-5,few,ASSQGLQGSQPQH
TRBV6-5,TRBJ1-4,few,ASSYGGEGRKLF
TRBV19,TRBJ1-5,medium-sized,ASSGGGFSNQPQH
TRBV12-3/TRBV12-4,TRBJ1-2,many,ASSLGWSDYGYT
TRBV27,TRBJ2-1,many,ASSSSGTVYNEQF
TRBV20-1,TRBJ2-7,many,SARSLWGSYEQY
TRBV18,TRBJ2-5,many,ASSPWSKETQY
TRBV3-1,TRBJ2-3,medium-sized,ASSRAAGGITDTQY
TRBV20-1,TRBJ1-2,NA,SASVGGGSHYGYT
TRBV20-1,TRBJ2-1,many,SAATLDITTRKEQF
TRBV12-3/TRBV12-4,TRBJ1-1,many,ATGENTEAF
TRBV11-2,TRBJ1-1,NA,ASSLSALNTEAF
TRBV6-2/TRBV6-3,TRBJ2-5,many,ASLAGTYQETQY
TRBV3-1,TRBJ1-2,many,ASSQPTGYGYT
TRBV28,TRBJ2-5,few,ASSFGLVGQETQY
TRBV6-2/TRBV6-3,TRBJ2-1,many,ASSYPTGTNSYNEQF
TRBV2,TRBJ2-2,many,ASSQGVGELF
TRBV5-1,TRBJ2-2,many,ASSPGTASTGELF
TRBV28,TRBJ1-1,NA,ASSLGQFAPGAF
TRBV20-1,TRBJ2-7,many,SASAGPRQEQY
TRBV5-4,TRBJ2-3,many,ASSLGGGNTDTQY
TRBV5-8,TRBJ2-1,many,ASSIRPTSYNEQF
TRBV7-2,TRBJ1-5,few,ASSLKVNQPQH
TRBV11-2,TRBJ2-1,many,ASSFRRGSGNEQF
TRBV6-2/TRBV6-3,TRBJ2-5,NA,ASSYSAGGDETQY
TRBV18,TRBJ1-5,many,ASSPANQPQH
TRBV27,TRBJ2-3,many,ASVGGNTDTQY
TRBV20-1,TRBJ2-1,NA,SATTGGLSYNEQF
TRBV11-2,TRBJ2-3,many,ASSYEAGGGTDTQY
TRBV18,TRBJ1-3,NA,ASSSEGGNTIY
TRBV7-9,TRBJ2-3,many,ASSSGQLFTDTQY
TRBV27,TRBJ2-1,NA,ASSLGYNEQF
TRBV6-1,TRBJ1-3,many,ASRSGTVVANSGNTIY
TRBV4-1,TRBJ2-4,NA,ASSQALTVSQGDIQY
TRBV4-1,TRBJ2-7,NA,ASSQRTGEKSYEQY
TRBV28,TRBJ2-3,many,ASSLNPILTDTQY